The 28 T cell receptor beta chains reported below all come from one sample, sequenced in a study of shared T cell receptors in the human thymus (dated by TCRdb to the early 2020s). The library was generated by the immunoSEQ multiplex PCR assay. TCRdb's version of the immuneACCESS table is confined to in-frame rearrangements and falls short of the full clone set. An unresolved V gene accounts for under half of the shortfall where checked; the remainder is of unknown origin. Within this sample are approximately 580,000 clones, with around three quarters of them counted one time only. About 0.012% of the sample comes from the top ten. This sample was shared with a second study, whose subject was human thymus T cells.

Sequenced: thymocytes. The source is a boy under two years old with a congenital heart defect. Donor details come from another sample of the same person, matched by shared clones.

The chain employs TRBV29-1 and TRBJ2-4, with TRBD2 matching 7 bases. The CDR3 is 13 amino acids. J gave up 7 bases and V 3 bases, and 6 bases lay outside the gene matches. CDR1 SQVTM and CDR2 ANQGSEA come from the germline V gene. The CDR3 here is CSVDAGANNIQYF. The CDR3 region has the DNA TGCAGCGTTGACGCGGGAGCGAACAACATTCAGTACTTC.

This chain connects TRBV7-2 to TRBJ2-3; the D gene is possibly TRBD1 (5 bases). The CDR3 is 15 amino acids. CDR1 SGHTA and CDR2 FQGNSA come from the germline V gene. The V end was cut by 5 bases, the J end by 1 base, with 13 bases between. The CDR3 DNA is TGTGCCAGCAGCCTAAAGAAACAGGGCACAGATACGCAGTATTTT. Protein sequence: CASSLKKQGTDTQYF.

V and J are TRBV29-1 and TRBJ2-7, with 10 bases aligning to TRBD2. The length of the CDR3 is 16 residues. J was trimmed by 9 bases and V by 0 bases; bases with no gene match: 14. Germline V lookup: CDR1 SQVTM, CDR2 ANQGSEA. CDR3 region: CSVEDHKSGRAPGQYF. The CDR3 DNA reads TGCAGCGTTGAAGATCATAAGAGCGGGAGGGCCCCTGGGCAGTACTTC.

The chain couples TRBV10-2 to TRBJ2-7; 8 bases align to TRBD1. Losses at the gene ends were 6 bases for V and 0 bases for J; bases not matched to a gene: 7. The CDR3 is 15 residues long. CDR1 and CDR2 (germline): WSHSY, SAAADI. The CDR3 DNA is TGCGCCAGCAGAGGACAGGGTGAGAACTCCTACGAGCAGTACTTC. Translating gives CASRGQGENSYEQYF.

This clone was counted between two and nine times. V usage is TRBV5-1 and J usage is TRBJ2-5; 7 positions agree with TRBD2. The CDR3 totals 15 residues. Germline CDR1 reads SGHRS; CDR2 reads YFSETQ. Losses at the gene ends were 4 bases for V and 2 bases for J; bases not matched to a gene: 8. CDR3 sequence reads: CASSPLAGEQETQYF. CDR3 nucleotide sequence: TGCGCCAGCAGCCCCCTCGCGGGAGAGCAAGAGACCCAGTACTTC.

CDR3 DNA: TGTGCCAGCAGCCTGGGACAGGGTGGTTCACCCCTCCACTTT. It translates to CASSLGQGGSPLHF. This chain uses TRBV5-6 with TRBJ1-6; 9 bases map to TRBD1. The CDR3 extends over 14 amino acids. Germline lookup yields CDR1 SGHDT and CDR2 YYEEEE. After removal of 4 bases from V and 9 bases from J, the junction contained 5 bases not matched to a gene.

The chain links TRBV5-8 to TRBJ1-1; 11 bases align to TRBD1. The CDR3 loop spans 13 amino acids. The trim removed 3 bases at V and 7 bases at J, leaving 2 bases unmatched. The germline V gene has CDR1 SGHTS and CDR2 YDEGEE. Here the CDR3 reads CASSSGQGGEAFF. CDR3 in DNA: TGTGCCAGCAGCTCGGGACAGGGGGGTGAAGCTTTCTTT.

V and J are TRBV29-1 and TRBJ2-7, with 7 bases that match TRBD2. Germline CDR1 is SQVTM and CDR2 is ANQGSEA. The junction had 15 bases not matched to a gene; V was cut back by 3 bases and J by 4 bases. This CDR3 has 16 amino acids. CDR3 region: CSVDGALSGGRYEQYF. In DNA form, the CDR3 reads TGCAGCGTTGATGGGGCCCTTTCGGGGGGAAGGTACGAGCAGTACTTC.

The chain uses TRBV28 and TRBJ2-2; possible D gene TRBD2, 6 bases. V lost 2 bases and J 4 bases, leaving 11 bases between the germline ends. This CDR3 has 15 amino acids. The germline V gene encodes CDR1 MDHEN and CDR2 SYDVKM. CDR3 bases: TGTGCCAGCAGTTTAGGGGGGAGTCGCACCGGGGAGCTGTTTTTT. As protein: CASSLGGSRTGELFF.

V and J are TRBV7-9 and TRBJ1-2; 9 bases align to TRBD1. Per germline, CDR1 SEHNR and CDR2 FQNEAQ (reference sequence). Losses at the gene ends were 3 bases for V and 0 bases for J; bases not matched to a gene: 8. The CDR3 runs to 17 residues. CDR3 sequence (DNA): TGTGCCAGCAGCTTCTGGACAGGGGTCCCCCCTAACTATGGCTACACCTTC. Translation gives CASSFWTGVPPNYGYTF.

This chain joins TRBV30 and TRBJ1-2; maybe TRBD1 (5 bases). Germline V gives CDR1 GTSNPN, CDR2 SVGIG (reference sequence). The germline V and J ends were trimmed by 7 bases and 6 bases, with 15 bases remaining between them. CDR3 size: 12 residues. The CDR3 loop reads CASTQGGDGYTF. CDR3 DNA: TGTGCCTCTACCCAGGGAGGGGATGGCTACACCTTC.

V usage is TRBV18 and J usage is TRBJ2-7, with 9 bases aligning to TRBD2. After removal of 11 bases from V and 7 bases from J, the junction contained 27 bases not matched to a gene. The CDR3 is made up of 18 amino acids. Germline CDR1 and CDR2: KGHSH and LQKENI. In DNA form, the CDR3 reads TGTGCCGACCCGGGGAGGAGGGGGTTGTTAGCGGGAGTCAGGGAGCAGTACTTC. Translating it yields CADPGRRGLLAGVREQYF.

A few counts support this clone. The chain couples TRBV18 to TRBJ2-7; 13 nucleotides agree with TRBD2. The CDR3 contains 18 residues. CDR1 is KGHSH and CDR2 is LQKENI in the germline V gene. V was pared by 2 bases and J by 2 bases, with 9 bases of the junction left unmatched. CDR3 region: CASSPTGLAGPLPYEQYF. CDR3 DNA sequence: TGTGCCAGCTCACCAACGGGACTAGCGGGACCGCTTCCCTACGAGCAGTACTTC.

This chain links TRBV28 with TRBJ2-7, with 12 bases identical to TRBD2. In germline, CDR1 is MDHEN, CDR2 SYDVKM. J was trimmed by 3 bases and V by 6 bases; bases with no gene match: 18. The CDR3 contains 19 residues. CDR3 loop: CASSPPGLAGPSSDYEQYF. CDR3 DNA: TGTGCCAGCAGCCCACCCGGACTAGCGGGGCCTTCCTCCGACTACGAGCAGTACTTC.

The gene calls are TRBV7-9 and TRBJ2-7; 13 bases match TRBD2. This CDR3 has 15 amino acids. V dropped 5 bases and J dropped 1; count of bases not matched to a gene: 2. Germline V gene data show CDR1 as SEHNR and CDR2 as FQNEAQ (reference sequence). The CDR3 DNA is TGTGCCAGCAGCCAGACTAGCGGGAGGTCCTACGAGCAGTACTTC. It is translated as CASSQTSGRSYEQYF.

This rearrangement joins TRBV7-9 to TRBJ2-5, with 13 bases lining up with TRBD2. The CDR3 covers 19 residues. Trimming at V came to 1 base and at J to 3 bases, leaving 11 bases not matched to a gene. Per the germline V gene, CDR1 is SEHNR and CDR2 is FQNEAQ (reference sequence). The CDR3 DNA reads TGTGCCAGCAGCTTAGGTCCTTGGACTAGCGGGAGCGGGGAAGAGACCCAGTACTTC. Translation gives CASSLGPWTSGSGEETQYF.

This clone was found a few times. This chain joins TRBV5-6 and TRBJ2-1; D unclear. CDR3 length: 13 residues. CDR1 is SGHDT and CDR2 is YYEEEE in the germline V gene. The V and J ends lost 4 bases and 8 bases respectively, with 13 bases between them. The CDR3 region is CASSPPRGDEQFF. CDR3 in DNA: TGTGCCAGCAGCCCGCCGCGCGGAGATGAGCAGTTCTTC.

The rearrangement links TRBV4-2 to TRBJ1-2; 7 positions match TRBD1. The CDR3 is 16 residues long. Germline CDR1 and CDR2: LGHNA and YNFKEQ. J gave up 2 bases and V 1 base, and 7 bases lay outside the gene matches. CDR3 residues: CASSQVPGQRNYGYTF. The CDR3 nucleotides are TGTGCCAGCAGCCAAGTTCCGGGACAGAGGAACTATGGCTACACCTTC.

Only a few counts were recorded for this clone. V gene TRBV19 combines with J gene TRBJ1-4; 7 nucleotides line up with TRBD1. The germline V gene encodes CDR1 LNHDA and CDR2 SQIVND (reference sequence). Germline trimming cut 3 bases from V and 8 bases from J; bases unmatched to any gene: 15. The CDR3 consists of 17 residues. CDR3 region: CASSMLEGQPKGEKLFF. In DNA, the CDR3 is TGTGCCAGTAGTATGCTAGAGGGACAGCCGAAGGGGGAAAAACTGTTTTTT.

The J gene is TRBJ2-3, the V gene TRBV5-1; D perhaps matches TRBD2 (5 bases). The length of the CDR3 is 19 residues. From germline, CDR1 is SGHRS and CDR2 YFSETQ. The ends were cut back, 0 bases at V and 2 bases at J, with 22 bases in the middle. The CDR3 DNA is TGCGCCAGCAGCTTGGGAGGGCGGACCCGTGAACTCCTCACAGATACGCAGTATTTT. It encodes CASSLGGRTRELLTDTQYF.

The rearrangement joins TRBV9 to TRBJ2-5; TRBD1 aligns across 7 bases. CDR1 and CDR2 from the germline V gene are SGDLS and YYNGEE. This CDR3 comprises 16 residues. Trimming took 0 bases from V and 2 from J; bases not matched to a gene: 7. CDR3 DNA sequence: TGTGCCAGCAGCGTAGACCCCGACAGGGAGCAAGAGACCCAGTACTTC. Translated: CASSVDPDREQETQYF.

CDR3 nucleotides: TGTGCCAGCAGCTTAAGGGGTAGCGGGAGGGTGAACACCGGGGAGCTGTTTTTT. Translated, it gives CASSLRGSGRVNTGELFF. The chain couples TRBV11-2 to TRBJ2-2; 11 bases are shared with TRBD2. The CDR3 has 18 amino acids. The V gene's germline CDR1 is SGHAT and CDR2 FQNNGV. The ends lost 2 bases at V and 1 base at J; junction bases unmatched: 6.

The chain is built from TRBV21-1 and TRBJ2-7; the table's TRBD2 call for D was not verified on the DNA. TRBV21-1 is designated a pseudogene. The CDR3 consists of 15 residues. In DNA form, the CDR3 reads TGTGCCAGCAGCAAAGCGCGACCCCGGAGAAACGAGCAGTACTTC. Protein sequence: CASSKARPRRNEQYF.

The CDR3 sequence: CASSWENLSYNEQFF. The CDR3 DNA sequence: TGTGCCAGCAGTTGGGAGAACCTCTCCTACAATGAGCAGTTCTTC. The V gene is TRBV27, the J gene TRBJ2-1; a weak D match, TRBD2 (5 bases). Looked up from germline, CDR1 is MNHEY and CDR2 is SMNVEV (reference sequence). CDR3 length: 15 amino acids. The V end was cut by 4 bases, the J end by 0 bases, with 10 bases between.

The chain is built from TRBV2 and TRBJ2-4; D is perhaps TRBD2 (6 bases). Germline values: CDR1 SNHLY, CDR2 FYNNEI. This CDR3 has 15 residues. The ends were cut back, 7 bases at V and 0 bases at J, with 13 bases in the middle. The CDR3 reads CASKLDGGAKNIQYF. The CDR3, as DNA: TGTGCCAGCAAACTGGACGGGGGAGCCAAAAACATTCAGTACTTC. Variable domain in full (rest from reference TRBV2 and TRBJ2-4): EPEVTQTPSHQVTQMGQEVILRCVPISNHLYFYWYRQILGQKVEFLVSFYNNEISEKSEIFDDQFSVERPDGSNFTLKIRSTKLEDSAMYFCASKLDGGAKNIQYFGAGTRLSVL.

This clone was observed a few times. V is TRBV12-5 and J is TRBJ1-4; D is possibly TRBD1 (6 bases). Trimming removed 0 bases from V and 0 bases from J, with 29 bases in between. CDR3 length: 23 residues. The V gene's germline CDR1 is LGHNT and CDR2 FRNRAP. The CDR3 here is CASGLVKGEWRGDPPATNEKLFF. CDR3 DNA: TGTGCTAGTGGTTTGGTAAAGGGGGAATGGAGAGGGGACCCACCTGCAACTAATGAAAAACTGTTTTTT.

The CDR3 here is CASSLGAGSPTEAFF. For the CDR3, the DNA is TGTGCCAGCAGCTTAGGGGCAGGATCCCCTACTGAAGCTTTCTTT. This sequence joins TRBV7-4 and TRBJ1-1, with D hard to call. The ends were cut back, 1 base at V and 5 bases at J, with 14 bases in the middle. CDR3 length: 15 residues. The germline CDR1 and CDR2 sequences are SGHVT and SQSDAQ.

The gene calls are TRBV6-1 and TRBJ2-6; no firm D call. This CDR3 contains 19 residues. The V gene's germline CDR1 is MNHNS and CDR2 SASEGT. The ends were cut back, 3 bases at V and 0 bases at J, with 18 bases in the middle. CDR3 loop: CASSDHLTAQSSGANVLTF. Written as DNA, the CDR3 is TGTGCCAGCAGTGACCACTTGACTGCCCAGAGCTCTGGGGCCAACGTCCTGACTTTC.